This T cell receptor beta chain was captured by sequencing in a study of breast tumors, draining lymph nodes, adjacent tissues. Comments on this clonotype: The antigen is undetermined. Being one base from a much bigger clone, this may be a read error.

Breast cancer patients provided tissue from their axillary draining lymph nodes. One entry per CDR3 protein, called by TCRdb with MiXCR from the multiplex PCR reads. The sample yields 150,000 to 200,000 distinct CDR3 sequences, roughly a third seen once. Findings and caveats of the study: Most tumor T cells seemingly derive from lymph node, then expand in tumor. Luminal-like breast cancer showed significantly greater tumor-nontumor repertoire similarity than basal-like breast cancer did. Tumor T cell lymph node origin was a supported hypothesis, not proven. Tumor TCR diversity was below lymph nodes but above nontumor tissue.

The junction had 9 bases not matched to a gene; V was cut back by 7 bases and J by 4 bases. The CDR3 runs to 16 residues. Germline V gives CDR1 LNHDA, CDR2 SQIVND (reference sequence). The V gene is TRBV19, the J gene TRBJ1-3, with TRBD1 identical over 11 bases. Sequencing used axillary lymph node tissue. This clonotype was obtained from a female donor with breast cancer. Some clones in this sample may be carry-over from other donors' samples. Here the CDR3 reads CASTPGQGVRGNTIYF. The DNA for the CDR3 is TGTGCCAGTACCCCGGGACAGGGGGTGCGGGGAAACACCATATATTTT.